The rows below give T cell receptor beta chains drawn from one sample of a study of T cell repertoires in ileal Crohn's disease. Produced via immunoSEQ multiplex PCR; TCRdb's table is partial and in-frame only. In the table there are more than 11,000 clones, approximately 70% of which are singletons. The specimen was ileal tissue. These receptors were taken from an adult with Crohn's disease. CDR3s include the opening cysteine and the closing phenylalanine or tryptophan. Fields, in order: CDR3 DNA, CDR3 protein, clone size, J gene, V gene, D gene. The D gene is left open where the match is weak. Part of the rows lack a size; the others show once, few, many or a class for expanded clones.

CDR3nt: TGTGCCAGTCGACGGACTAGCCTTCCCAATGAGCAGTTCTTC
CDR3aa: CASRRTSLPNEQFF
abundance: .
j_gene: TRBJ2-1
v_gene: TRBV28
d_gene: TRBD2

CDR3nt: TGTGCCAGCAGTCAAAGCGACGATCAGCCCCAGCATTTT
CDR3aa: CASSQSDDQPQHF
abundance: .
j_gene: TRBJ1-5
v_gene: TRBV2
d_gene: .

CDR3nt: TGTGCCAGCCCTCCTGCGCAGGGGTCCTACGAGCAGTACTTC
CDR3aa: CASPPAQGSYEQYF
abundance: .
j_gene: TRBJ2-7
v_gene: TRBV28
d_gene: .

CDR3nt: TGTGCCTGGGGACTAGCGGGCCCGGATACGCAGTATTTT
CDR3aa: CAWGLAGPDTQYF
abundance: .
j_gene: TRBJ2-3
v_gene: TRBV30
d_gene: TRBD2

CDR3nt: TGTGCCAGCAGCCAGGCCTCGGGGCCCCAGCATTTT
CDR3aa: CASSQASGPQHF
abundance: once
j_gene: TRBJ1-5
v_gene: TRBV14
d_gene: .

CDR3nt: TGTGCCAGCACCGTTAGCGGGGGGGGGCAGGCCCAGTACTTC
CDR3aa: CASTVSGGGQAQYF
abundance: once
j_gene: TRBJ2-5
v_gene: TRBV6-6
d_gene: TRBD2

CDR3nt: TGTGCCAGCAGCTTGGGGGGACTAAGGAGCGAGACCCAGTACTTC
CDR3aa: CASSLGGLRSETQYF
abundance: .
j_gene: TRBJ2-5
v_gene: TRBV7-3
d_gene: TRBD2

CDR3nt: TGTGCCAGCAGCGGACTAGCGGGGAACACCGGGGAGCTGTTTTTT
CDR3aa: CASSGLAGNTGELFF
abundance: few
j_gene: TRBJ2-2
v_gene: TRBV28
d_gene: TRBD2

CDR3nt: TGCGCCAGCAGCGAGGTGGATGGGGAGCAGTTCTTC
CDR3aa: CASSEVDGEQFF
abundance: .
j_gene: TRBJ2-1
v_gene: TRBV5-1
d_gene: .

CDR3nt: TGTGCCAGCAGCCCATCCCGATGGGGGGAAAAACTGTTTTTT
CDR3aa: CASSPSRWGEKLFF
abundance: .
j_gene: TRBJ1-4
v_gene: TRBV5-6
d_gene: .

CDR3nt: TGCGCCAGCAGGACAGGGGGCAACACCGGGGAGCTGTTTTTT
CDR3aa: CASRTGGNTGELFF
abundance: .
j_gene: TRBJ2-2
v_gene: TRBV5-1
d_gene: TRBD1

CDR3nt: TGTGCCAGCAGTTCAGGACAGGGGGCCGGGGAGCTGTTTTTT
CDR3aa: CASSSGQGAGELFF
abundance: .
j_gene: TRBJ2-2
v_gene: TRBV2
d_gene: TRBD1

CDR3nt: TGTGCCAGTAGTCCCGTCGGAGGCGTTGTCTACAATGAGCAGTTCTTC
CDR3aa: CASSPVGGVVYNEQFF
abundance: .
j_gene: TRBJ2-1
v_gene: TRBV19
d_gene: .

CDR3nt: TGCGCCAGCAGTGAGTCGAGGGCCTCTGGGGCCAACGTCCTGACTTTC
CDR3aa: CASSESRASGANVLTF
abundance: .
j_gene: TRBJ2-6
v_gene: TRBV10-1
d_gene: .

CDR3nt: TGCGCCAGCAGCACGGACGGGACCTACGAGCAGTACTTC
CDR3aa: CASSTDGTYEQYF
abundance: .
j_gene: TRBJ2-7
v_gene: TRBV5-1
d_gene: .

CDR3nt: TGTGCCAGCAGCCAAGAGGCCACTAGCGGGTCCTCCTACAATGAGCAGTTCTTC
CDR3aa: CASSQEATSGSSYNEQFF
abundance: .
j_gene: TRBJ2-1
v_gene: TRBV4-2
d_gene: TRBD2

CDR3nt: TGTGCCAGCTCTCGCAGGGGGGCCTCTAACTATGGCTACACCTTC
CDR3aa: CASSRRGASNYGYTF
abundance: once
j_gene: TRBJ1-2
v_gene: TRBV27
d_gene: TRBD1

CDR3nt: TGCAGCGCCGCACAGGAGGGGATGGGCGAGCAGTACTTC
CDR3aa: CSAAQEGMGEQYF
abundance: medium-sized
j_gene: TRBJ2-7
v_gene: TRBV29-1
d_gene: .

CDR3nt: TGTGCCAGCAGCAGAGGCGGGGGGGCTAGCACAGATACGCAGTATTTT
CDR3aa: CASSRGGGASTDTQYF
abundance: .
j_gene: TRBJ2-3
v_gene: TRBV7-9
d_gene: TRBD2

CDR3nt: TGTGCCAGCAGCCCCTCGGACGAGCAGTACTTC
CDR3aa: CASSPSDEQYF
abundance: .
j_gene: TRBJ2-7
v_gene: TRBV7-2
d_gene: .

CDR3nt: TGTGCCATCAGTGAGTCTGGCCCCACTGAAGCTTTCTTT
CDR3aa: CAISESGPTEAFF
abundance: .
j_gene: TRBJ1-1
v_gene: TRBV10-3
d_gene: .

CDR3nt: TGTGCCAGCTCACCGCGCTTGGTTGCGGGGGGGACCGAGACCCAGTACTTC
CDR3aa: CASSPRLVAGGTETQYF
abundance: once
j_gene: TRBJ2-5
v_gene: TRBV18
d_gene: TRBD2

CDR3nt: TGTGCCTGGAAAAGGGACGGTAGCTCCTACGAGCAGTACTTC
CDR3aa: CAWKRDGSSYEQYF
abundance: .
j_gene: TRBJ2-7
v_gene: TRBV30
d_gene: .

CDR3nt: TGCAGCGTTTGTGGGGACAGTTACAATGAGCAGTTCTTC
CDR3aa: CSVCGDSYNEQFF
abundance: once
j_gene: TRBJ2-1
v_gene: TRBV29-1
d_gene: TRBD1

CDR3nt: TGTGCCAGCAGCTTAGCAATGGGACAGGGCTCCTACGAGCAGTACTTC
CDR3aa: CASSLAMGQGSYEQYF
abundance: .
j_gene: TRBJ2-7
v_gene: TRBV7-9
d_gene: TRBD1

CDR3nt: TGTGCCAGCAGGGACAGGGGTGGGAGCACTGAAGCTTTCTTT
CDR3aa: CASRDRGGSTEAFF
abundance: .
j_gene: TRBJ1-1
v_gene: TRBV6-6
d_gene: TRBD1

CDR3nt: TGTGCCAGCAGCCCCGAGCGGGGGGGATGGAATGAGCAGTTCTTC
CDR3aa: CASSPERGGWNEQFF
abundance: .
j_gene: TRBJ2-1
v_gene: TRBV14
d_gene: TRBD2

CDR3nt: TGTGCCAGCAGGACGGGACTACAAGAGACCCAGTACTTC
CDR3aa: CASRTGLQETQYF
abundance: .
j_gene: TRBJ2-5
v_gene: TRBV6-1
d_gene: TRBD2

CDR3nt: TGTGCCAGCAGCACCGATCTAGCGGGGGGAAACACCGGGGAGCTGTTTTTT
CDR3aa: CASSTDLAGGNTGELFF
abundance: medium-sized
j_gene: TRBJ2-2
v_gene: TRBV7-3
d_gene: TRBD2

CDR3nt: TGTGCCAGCAGTACCGGGACAGGGTTCTACGAGCAGTACTTC
CDR3aa: CASSTGTGFYEQYF
abundance: .
j_gene: TRBJ2-7
v_gene: TRBV2
d_gene: TRBD1

CDR3nt: TGTGCCAGCAGCCTTAGGGCCTCCTACAATGAGCAGTTCTTC
CDR3aa: CASSLRASYNEQFF
abundance: .
j_gene: TRBJ2-1
v_gene: TRBV27
d_gene: .

CDR3nt: TGTGCCAGTAGTCCCCGTTCACAGGGGGGTAGGTATGGCTACACCTTC
CDR3aa: CASSPRSQGGRYGYTF
abundance: few
j_gene: TRBJ1-2
v_gene: TRBV19
d_gene: TRBD1

CDR3nt: TGCGCCAGCAGTCGGTCCCTGGGGCCGACTAATTCACCCCTCCACTTT
CDR3aa: CASSRSLGPTNSPLHF
abundance: few
j_gene: TRBJ1-6
v_gene: TRBV4-1
d_gene: .

CDR3nt: TGTGCCAGCAGCGATCGACAGGAGGGGGACGAGCAGTACTTC
CDR3aa: CASSDRQEGDEQYF
abundance: .
j_gene: TRBJ2-7
v_gene: TRBV11-1
d_gene: .

CDR3nt: TGTGCCAGCAGTGAAGTGTTGCAGATTTTGACCGGGGAGCTGTTTTTT
CDR3aa: CASSEVLQILTGELFF
abundance: .
j_gene: TRBJ2-2
v_gene: TRBV2
d_gene: .

CDR3nt: TGTGCCAGCAGTGAAGCCGACGGAGAGAATCAGCCCCAGCATTTT
CDR3aa: CASSEADGENQPQHF
abundance: .
j_gene: TRBJ1-5
v_gene: TRBV2
d_gene: .

CDR3nt: TGTGCCACCACCGGGACGGGCTCCTACGAGCAGTACTTC
CDR3aa: CATTGTGSYEQYF
abundance: .
j_gene: TRBJ2-7
v_gene: TRBV19
d_gene: .

CDR3nt: TGTGCCAGCAGCGAACTGAAAGGACCAACTAATGAAAAACTGTTTTTT
CDR3aa: CASSELKGPTNEKLFF
abundance: .
j_gene: TRBJ1-4
v_gene: TRBV27
d_gene: .

CDR3nt: TGTGCCAGCAGTCCCTCAGGGGGGAGCTCCTACAATGAGCAGTTCTTC
CDR3aa: CASSPSGGSSYNEQFF
abundance: .
j_gene: TRBJ2-1
v_gene: TRBV27
d_gene: .

CDR3nt: TGTGCCAGCGGGACCGCCAATCAGCCCCAGCATTTT
CDR3aa: CASGTANQPQHF
abundance: .
j_gene: TRBJ1-5
v_gene: TRBV5-4
d_gene: .

CDR3nt: TGTGCCAGCAGTGATGGGTACAGGGGGCGATACGATAGTAATTCACCCCTCCACTTT
CDR3aa: CASSDGYRGRYDSNSPLHF
abundance: once
j_gene: TRBJ1-6
v_gene: TRBV2
d_gene: TRBD1

CDR3nt: TGTGCCAGCAGCTTTGGGAGGGGCACTGAAGCTTTCTTT
CDR3aa: CASSFGRGTEAFF
abundance: .
j_gene: TRBJ1-1
v_gene: TRBV11-1
d_gene: .

CDR3nt: TGTGCCAGCAGTGGAACCTGGACAGTTCAAGAGACCCAGTACTTC
CDR3aa: CASSGTWTVQETQYF
abundance: .
j_gene: TRBJ2-5
v_gene: TRBV6-1
d_gene: .

CDR3nt: TGTGCCATCAGTGCAGGGGGCAATGGCTACACCTTC
CDR3aa: CAISAGGNGYTF
abundance: .
j_gene: TRBJ1-2
v_gene: TRBV10-3
d_gene: TRBD1

CDR3nt: TGTGCCAGTACCTTCGGAGGTTCACCCCTCCACTTT
CDR3aa: CASTFGGSPLHF
abundance: .
j_gene: TRBJ1-6
v_gene: TRBV19
d_gene: .

CDR3nt: TGTGCCAGCAGCCCGTCCCTGGTGGACGAGCAGTACTTC
CDR3aa: CASSPSLVDEQYF
abundance: once
j_gene: TRBJ2-7
v_gene: TRBV5-6
d_gene: .

CDR3nt: TGTGCCAGCAGCTTAGCTGGGGCGGAGACCCAGTACTTC
CDR3aa: CASSLAGAETQYF
abundance: .
j_gene: TRBJ2-5
v_gene: TRBV7-9
d_gene: .

CDR3nt: TGTGCCAGCAGCTTACTGGGGGAGCGTGGGACCCAGTACTTC
CDR3aa: CASSLLGERGTQYF
abundance: .
j_gene: TRBJ2-5
v_gene: TRBV7-7
d_gene: .

CDR3nt: TGTGCCATCAGTGAGCCACGAGGATTACGCAAGGGTGGAGAGACCCAGTACTTC
CDR3aa: CAISEPRGLRKGGETQYF
abundance: .
j_gene: TRBJ2-5
v_gene: TRBV10-3
d_gene: .

CDR3nt: TGTGCCAGCAGTGGGGGACAGGGTCGGGCTGAAGCTTTCTTT
CDR3aa: CASSGGQGRAEAFF
abundance: .
j_gene: TRBJ1-1
v_gene: TRBV28
d_gene: TRBD1

CDR3nt: TGTGCCAGCAGTGAAGATCAATGGCGGAACTCTGGAAACACCATATATTTT
CDR3aa: CASSEDQWRNSGNTIYF
abundance: .
j_gene: TRBJ1-3
v_gene: TRBV6-1
d_gene: .

CDR3nt: TGTGCCAGCAGTCACTCCGCGAGTGCGGCTTTCTTT
CDR3aa: CASSHSASAAFF
abundance: .
j_gene: TRBJ1-1
v_gene: TRBV6-1
d_gene: .

CDR3nt: TGTGCCAGCAGCTTCGTAGTGCGGGAGCAGTACTTC
CDR3aa: CASSFVVREQYF
abundance: medium-sized
j_gene: TRBJ2-7
v_gene: TRBV7-2
d_gene: .

CDR3nt: TGTGCCAGCAGCTTCGGGACGGTCGGTAACTATGGCTACACCTTC
CDR3aa: CASSFGTVGNYGYTF
abundance: .
j_gene: TRBJ1-2
v_gene: TRBV5-8
d_gene: .

CDR3nt: TGTGCTAGCAGCTTACGGTCAGTTGCCTGCCCCTCTAATCAGCCCCAGCATTTT
CDR3aa: CASSLRSVACPSNQPQHF
abundance: .
j_gene: TRBJ1-5
v_gene: TRBV7-7
d_gene: .

CDR3nt: TGTGCCAGTCGGACAGGCCCCTATGGCTACACCTTC
CDR3aa: CASRTGPYGYTF
abundance: .
j_gene: TRBJ1-2
v_gene: TRBV27
d_gene: TRBD1